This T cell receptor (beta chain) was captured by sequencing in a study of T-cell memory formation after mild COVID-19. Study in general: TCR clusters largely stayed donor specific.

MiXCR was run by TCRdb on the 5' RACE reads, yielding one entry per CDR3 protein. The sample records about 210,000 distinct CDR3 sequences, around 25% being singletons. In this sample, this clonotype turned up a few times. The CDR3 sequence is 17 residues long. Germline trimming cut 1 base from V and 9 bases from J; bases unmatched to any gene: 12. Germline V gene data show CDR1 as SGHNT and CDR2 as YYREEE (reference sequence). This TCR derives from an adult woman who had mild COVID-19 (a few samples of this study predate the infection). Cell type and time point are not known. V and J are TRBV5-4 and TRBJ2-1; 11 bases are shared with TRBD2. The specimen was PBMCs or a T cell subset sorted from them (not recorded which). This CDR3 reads CASSLLTSGRRYGEQFF. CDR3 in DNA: TGTGCCAGCAGCTTGCTTACTAGCGGGAGAAGGTATGGTGAGCAGTTCTTC.